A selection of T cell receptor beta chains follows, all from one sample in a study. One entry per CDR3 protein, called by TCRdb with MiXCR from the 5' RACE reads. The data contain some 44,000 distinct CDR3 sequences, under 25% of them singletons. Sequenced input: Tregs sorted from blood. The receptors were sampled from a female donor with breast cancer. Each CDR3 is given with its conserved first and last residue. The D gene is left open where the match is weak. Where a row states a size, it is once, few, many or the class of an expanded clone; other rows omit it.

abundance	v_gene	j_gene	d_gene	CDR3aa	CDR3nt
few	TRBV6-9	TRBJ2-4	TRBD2	CASSPSPSGRSIQYF	TGTGCCAGCAGTCCCAGCCCCAGCGGGAGAAGCATTCAGTACTTC
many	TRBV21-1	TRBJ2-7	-	CASSVRQETYEQYF	TGTGCCAGCAGCGTACGACAGGAAACCTACGAGCAGTACTTC
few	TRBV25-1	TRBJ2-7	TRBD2	CASSLLAGGPSYEQYF	TGTGCCAGCAGTCTACTAGCGGGGGGCCCGTCCTACGAGCAGTACTTC
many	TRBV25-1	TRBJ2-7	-	CASSEGDLYEQYF	TGTGCCAGCAGTGAAGGGGACCTCTACGAGCAGTACTTC
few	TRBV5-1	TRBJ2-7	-	CASSLGGKTYEQYF	TGCGCCAGCAGCTTGGGGGGGAAAACCTACGAGCAGTACTTC
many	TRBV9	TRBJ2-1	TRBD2	CASSSQREAINEQFF	TGTGCCAGCAGCTCCCAGCGGGAGGCCATCAATGAGCAGTTCTTC
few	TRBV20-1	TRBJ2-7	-	CSARGRGTYEQYF	TGCAGTGCTAGGGGAAGGGGGACCTACGAGCAGTACTTC
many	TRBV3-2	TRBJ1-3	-	CASSQEANVRDRSFSGNTIYF	TGTGCCAGCAGCCAGGAGGCGAATGTTCGGGACAGGTCATTCTCTGGAAACACCATATATTTT
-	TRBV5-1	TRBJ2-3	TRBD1	CASSLGTALFTDTQYF	TGCGCCAGCAGCTTAGGGACAGCCTTATTCACAGATACGCAGTATTTT
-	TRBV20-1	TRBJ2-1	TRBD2	CSARAGTSGLSSYNEQFF	TGCAGTGCTAGGGCCGGGACTAGCGGGTTGAGCTCCTACAATGAGCAGTTCTTC
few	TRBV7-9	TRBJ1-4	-	CASSPGTAATNEKLFF	TGTGCCAGCAGCCCCGGGACGGCTGCAACTAATGAAAAACTGTTTTTT
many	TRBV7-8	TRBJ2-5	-	CASSSYSIGETQYF	TGTGCCAGCAGCTCATACAGTATTGGAGAGACCCAGTACTTC
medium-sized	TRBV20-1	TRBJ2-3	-	CSARVQVTDTQYF	TGCAGTGCTAGAGTGCAGGTCACAGATACGCAGTATTTT
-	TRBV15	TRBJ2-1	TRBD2	CATSRGGASGSNEQFF	TGTGCCACCAGCAGAGGTGGGGCTAGCGGGAGCAATGAGCAGTTCTTC
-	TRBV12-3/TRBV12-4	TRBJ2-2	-	CASSSGEPFF	TGTGCCAGCAGTTCCGGGGAGCCGTTTTTT
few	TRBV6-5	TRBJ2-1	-	CASSDPGPRNELFF	TGTGCCAGCAGCGATCCGGGACCCCGCAATGAGCTGTTCTTC
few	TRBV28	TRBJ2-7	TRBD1	CASSQPDRGGYEQYF	TGTGCCAGCAGTCAACCGGACAGGGGAGGTTACGAGCAGTACTTC
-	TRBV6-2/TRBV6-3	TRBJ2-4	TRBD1	CASSYGSRGLDIQYF	TGTGCCAGCAGTTACGGAAGCAGGGGGCTTGACATTCAGTACTTC
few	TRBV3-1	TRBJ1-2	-	CASSHTPRGHGYTF	TGTGCCAGCAGCCATACCCCCCGGGGTCATGGCTACACCTTC
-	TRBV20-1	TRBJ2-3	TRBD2	CSATVFSGRAGTDTQYF	TGCAGTGCTACCGTCTTCAGCGGGAGGGCCGGCACAGATACGCAGTATTTT
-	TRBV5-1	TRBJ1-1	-	CASSQREMGNTEAFF	TGCGCCAGCAGCCAACGGGAAATGGGGAACACTGAAGCTTTCTTT
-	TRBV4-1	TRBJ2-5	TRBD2	CASSQEPPGVAGVLETQYF	TGCGCCAGCAGCCAAGAACCCCCAGGGGTAGCGGGAGTCTTGGAGACCCAGTACTTC
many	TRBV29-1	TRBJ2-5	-	CSVMPTYNQETQYF	TGCAGCGTTATGCCGACATACAACCAAGAGACCCAGTACTTC
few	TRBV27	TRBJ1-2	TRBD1	CASSLGQTYGYTF	TGTGCCAGCAGTTTGGGACAGACCTATGGCTACACCTTC
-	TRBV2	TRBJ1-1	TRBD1	CASSAVGQGTEAFF	TGTGCCAGCAGTGCGGTGGGACAGGGGACTGAAGCTTTCTTT
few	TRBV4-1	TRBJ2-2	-	CASSQVLTGTTNTGELFF	TGCGCCAGCAGCCAAGTCTTGACAGGGACTACGAACACCGGGGAGCTGTTTTTT
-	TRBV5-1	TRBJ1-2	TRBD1	CASSLGPGTGRGYTF	TGCGCCAGCAGCTTGGGTCCCGGGACAGGGAGAGGCTACACCTTC
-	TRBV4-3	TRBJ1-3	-	CASSQADSGNTIYF	TGCGCCAGCAGCCAAGCAGATTCTGGAAACACCATATATTTT
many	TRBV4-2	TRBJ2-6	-	CASSQHETGANVLTF	TGTGCCAGCAGCCAACACGAAACTGGGGCCAACGTCCTGACTTTC
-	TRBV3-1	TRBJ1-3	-	CASSQEAGNTIYF	TGTGCCAGCAGCCAAGAAGCTGGAAACACCATATATTTT
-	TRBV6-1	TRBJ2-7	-	CASSDFGGRDYEQYF	TGTGCCAGCAGTGATTTTGGCGGTCGGGACTACGAGCAGTACTTC
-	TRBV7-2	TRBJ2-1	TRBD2	CASSSPLAGLQFF	TGTGCCAGCAGCTCCCCTCTAGCGGGGTTACAGTTCTTC
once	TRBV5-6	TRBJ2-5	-	CASSWDLQETQYF	TGTGCCAGCAGCTGGGACTTACAAGAGACCCAGTACTTC
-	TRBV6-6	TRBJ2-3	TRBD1	CASSRGQHFSTDTQYF	TGTGCCAGCAGCAGGGGACAGCACTTTAGCACAGATACGCAGTATTTT
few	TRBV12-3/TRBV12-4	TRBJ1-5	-	CASSPTAYSNQPQHF	TGTGCCAGCAGCCCGACAGCTTATAGCAATCAGCCCCAGCATTTT
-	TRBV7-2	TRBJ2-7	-	CASSPSAGYSYEQYF	TGTGCCAGCAGCCCCTCAGCGGGCTACTCCTACGAGCAGTACTTC
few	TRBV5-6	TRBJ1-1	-	CASSSGGLGTEAFF	TGTGCCAGCAGCTCCGGGGGCCTGGGCACTGAAGCTTTCTTT
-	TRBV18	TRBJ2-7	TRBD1	CASSQGGHEQYF	TGTGCCAGCTCACAAGGGGGCCACGAGCAGTACTTC
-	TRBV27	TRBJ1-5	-	CASTIQGRQPQHF	TGTGCCAGCACCATACAGGGAAGACAGCCCCAGCATTTT
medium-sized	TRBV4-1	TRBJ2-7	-	CASSQDHPGTYEQYF	TGCGCCAGCAGCCAAGATCATCCGGGAACCTACGAGCAGTACTTC
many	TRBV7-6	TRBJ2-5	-	CASSLGGTTGETQYF	TGTGCCAGCAGCTTAGGGGGTACTACGGGAGAGACCCAGTACTTC
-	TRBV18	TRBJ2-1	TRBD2	CASSPSGGNYNEQFF	TGTGCCAGCTCACCAAGCGGGGGTAACTACAATGAGCAGTTCTTC
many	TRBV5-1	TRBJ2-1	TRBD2	CASSLPAGLAFNEQFF	TGCGCCAGCAGCTTGCCCGCGGGACTAGCGTTCAATGAGCAGTTCTTC
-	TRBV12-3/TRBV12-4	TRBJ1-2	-	CASSFRLLGYTF	TGTGCCAGCAGTTTTAGGCTCCTTGGCTACACCTTC
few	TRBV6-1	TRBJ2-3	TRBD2	CASASGSGTDTQYF	TGTGCCAGCGCTAGCGGGAGTGGCACAGATACGCAGTATTTT
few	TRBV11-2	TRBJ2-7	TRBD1	CASSPAGTGGLEQYF	TGTGCCAGCAGCCCGGCCGGGACAGGTGGCCTCGAGCAGTACTTC
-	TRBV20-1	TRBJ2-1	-	CSTRDRRKGGNEQFF	TGCAGTACTAGAGATCGTCGGAAGGGGGGCAACGAGCAGTTCTTC
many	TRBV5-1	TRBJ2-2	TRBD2	CASYTGTSGGSRWTGELFF	TGCGCCAGCTACACCGGGACTAGCGGGGGTTCGAGATGGACCGGGGAGCTGTTTTTT
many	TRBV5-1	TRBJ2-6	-	CASSRGAQGAGANVLTF	TGCGCCAGCAGCCGGGGGGCTCAGGGAGCTGGGGCCAACGTCCTGACTTTC
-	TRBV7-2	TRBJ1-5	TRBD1	CASSLSRGGQPQHF	TGTGCCAGCAGCTTAAGCAGGGGGGGTCAGCCCCAGCATTTT
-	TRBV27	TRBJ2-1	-	CASSFFTGGAYNEQFF	TGTGCCAGCAGTTTCTTCACAGGAGGAGCCTACAATGAGCAGTTCTTC
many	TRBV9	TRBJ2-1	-	CASSVGTTKYNEQFF	TGTGCCAGCAGCGTAGGGACTACCAAATACAATGAGCAGTTCTTC
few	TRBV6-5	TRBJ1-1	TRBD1	CASSWDRVNTEAFF	TGTGCCAGCAGTTGGGACAGAGTGAACACTGAAGCTTTCTTT
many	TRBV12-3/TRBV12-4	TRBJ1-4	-	CASSLSFRLEKLFF	TGTGCCAGCAGTTTATCCTTTCGGCTTGAAAAACTGTTTTTT
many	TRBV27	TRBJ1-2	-	CASRKGVNYGYTF	TGTGCCAGCAGAAAGGGGGTAAACTATGGCTACACCTTC
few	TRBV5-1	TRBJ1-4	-	CASMDSPNEKLFF	TGCGCCAGCATGGACAGCCCGAATGAAAAACTGTTTTTT
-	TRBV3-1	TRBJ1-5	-	CASSQVVGQPQHF	TGTGCCAGCAGCCAAGTTGTAGGGCAGCCCCAGCATTTT
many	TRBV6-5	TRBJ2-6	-	CASSYQGPSFSGANVLTF	TGTGCCAGCAGTTACCAGGGGCCGTCATTCTCTGGGGCCAACGTCCTGACTTTC
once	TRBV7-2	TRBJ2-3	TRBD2	CASSLGLAGADMQYF	TGTGCCAGCAGCCTGGGACTAGCGGGAGCAGATATGCAGTATTTT